This is a list of T cell receptor beta chains from one sample in a study of cytomegalovirus exposure and HLA in healthy donors. The method was immunoSEQ multiplex PCR; TCRdb's version includes in-frame clones alone and lacks a portion of them. The table includes 140,000 to 150,000 clones, roughly 71% detected once. Sequenced input: PBMCs. The receptors come from a man younger than 45 in good health and CMV-seronegative. CDR3s include the opening cysteine and the closing phenylalanine or tryptophan. Each record gives: CDR3 protein, CDR3 DNA, J gene, V gene, D gene, clone size. D genes are given only for firm matches. Some rows mark clone size as missing; the rest say once, few, many or name a class of expanded clone.

CDR3: CASIGGPSGRGELFF; DNA: TGTGCCAGCATTGGTGGGCCTAGCGGAAGGGGGGAGCTGTTTTTT; J: TRBJ2-2; V: TRBV6-5; D: TRBD2; size: NA
CDR3: CASGGDRGDTEAFF; DNA: TGTGCTAGTGGGGGGGACAGGGGGGACACTGAAGCTTTCTTT; J: TRBJ1-1; V: TRBV12-5; D: TRBD1; size: NA
CDR3: CASSPSGGGMREQYF; DNA: TGTGCCAGCTCCCCTAGCGGGGGTGGTATGAGGGAGCAGTACTTC; J: TRBJ2-7; V: TRBV18; D: TRBD2; size: NA
CDR3: CASSMGTSGGAGEQYF; DNA: TGTGCCAGTAGTATGGGGACTAGCGGGGGGGCAGGCGAGCAGTACTTC; J: TRBJ2-7; V: TRBV19; D: TRBD2; size: NA
CDR3: CASSPGRDFGEKLFF; DNA: TGTGCCAGCAGCCCGGGGAGGGACTTCGGCGAAAAACTGTTTTTT; J: TRBJ1-4; V: TRBV28; D: NA; size: NA
CDR3: CASSSGVSPLHF; DNA: TGTGCCAGCAGCTCCGGGGTTTCACCCCTCCACTTT; J: TRBJ1-6; V: TRBV7-9; D: NA; size: NA
CDR3: CASSPDSGQQYF; DNA: TGTGCCAGCTCACCCGACAGTGGGCAGCAGTACTTC; J: TRBJ2-7; V: TRBV18; D: NA; size: once
CDR3: CASSEPAHIYEQYF; DNA: TGTGCCAGCAGTGAACCCGCACATATCTACGAGCAGTACTTC; J: TRBJ2-7; V: TRBV6-1; D: NA; size: NA
CDR3: CASSSQGGAGGNTIYF; DNA: TGTGCCAGCAGTTCACAAGGGGGCGCAGGTGGAAACACCATATATTTT; J: TRBJ1-3; V: TRBV27; D: TRBD1; size: NA
CDR3: CASSPDGTGPETQYF; DNA: TGTGCCAGCAGCCCCGACGGGACAGGGCCAGAGACCCAGTACTTC; J: TRBJ2-5; V: TRBV5-6; D: TRBD1; size: NA
CDR3: CAWSVVAGGTGELFF; DNA: TGTGCCTGGAGTGTGGTAGCGGGAGGTACCGGGGAGCTGTTTTTT; J: TRBJ2-2; V: TRBV30; D: TRBD2; size: NA